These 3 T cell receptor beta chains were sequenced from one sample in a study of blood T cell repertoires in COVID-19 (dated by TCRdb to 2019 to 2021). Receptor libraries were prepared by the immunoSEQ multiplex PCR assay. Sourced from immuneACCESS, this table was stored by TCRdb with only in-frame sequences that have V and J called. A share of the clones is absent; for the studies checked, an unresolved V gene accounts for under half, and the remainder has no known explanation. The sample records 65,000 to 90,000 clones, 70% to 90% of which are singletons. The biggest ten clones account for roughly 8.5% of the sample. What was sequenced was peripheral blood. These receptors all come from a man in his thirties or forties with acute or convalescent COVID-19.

The CDR3 nucleotides read TGTGCCAGCAGCGCGGTTGGTAGCGGGAGAGTCGAGCAGTTCTTC. Translated, it gives CASSAVGSGRVEQFF. The rearrangement uses TRBV9 and TRBJ2-1, with 9 positions matching TRBD2. The CDR3 loop spans 15 amino acids. The germline V gene encodes CDR1 SGDLS and CDR2 YYNGEE. V shed 3 bases, J shed 10 bases, and the junction held 11 bases outside the gene matches.

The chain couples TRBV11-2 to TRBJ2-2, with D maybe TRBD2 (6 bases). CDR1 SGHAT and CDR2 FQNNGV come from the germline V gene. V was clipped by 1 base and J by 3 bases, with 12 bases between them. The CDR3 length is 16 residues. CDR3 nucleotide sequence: TGTGCCAGCAGCTTAGTCCAGGAGGGCGACACCGGGGAGCTGTTTTTT. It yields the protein CASSLVQEGDTGELFF.

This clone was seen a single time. The CDR3 bases are TGTGCCAGCAGTCTAGGGAACACTGAAGCTTTCTTT. Its protein is CASSLGNTEAFF. The chain links TRBV28 to TRBJ1-1; D gene uncertain. Trimming took 5 bases from V and 1 from J, leaving 5 bases between them. The germline V gene encodes CDR1 MDHEN and CDR2 SYDVKM. The CDR3 loop spans 12 amino acids. The entire variable domain, with the rest obtained from reference TRBV28 and TRBJ1-1, is as follows: DVKVTQSSRYLVKRTGEKVFLECVQDMDHENMFWYRQDPGLGLRLIYFSYDVKMKEKGDIPEGYSVSREKKERFSLILESASTNQTSMYLCASSLGNTEAFFGQGTRLTVV.